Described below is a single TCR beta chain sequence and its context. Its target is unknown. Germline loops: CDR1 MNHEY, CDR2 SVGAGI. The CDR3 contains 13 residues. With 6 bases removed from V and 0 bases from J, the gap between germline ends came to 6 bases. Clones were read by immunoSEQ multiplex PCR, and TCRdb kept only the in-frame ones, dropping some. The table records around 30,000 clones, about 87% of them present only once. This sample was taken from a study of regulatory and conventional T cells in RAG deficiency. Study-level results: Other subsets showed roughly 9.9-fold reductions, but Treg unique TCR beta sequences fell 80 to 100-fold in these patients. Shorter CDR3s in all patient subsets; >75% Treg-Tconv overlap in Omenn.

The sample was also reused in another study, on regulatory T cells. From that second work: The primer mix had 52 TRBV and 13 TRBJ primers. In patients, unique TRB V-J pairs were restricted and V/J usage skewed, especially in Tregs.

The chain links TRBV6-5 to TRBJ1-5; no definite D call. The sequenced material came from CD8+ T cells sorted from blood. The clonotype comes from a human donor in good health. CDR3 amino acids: CASSLNSNQPQHF. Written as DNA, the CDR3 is TGTGCCAGCAGCCTAAATAGCAATCAGCCCCAGCATTTT.